This entry lists 32 T cell receptor beta chains sequenced from one sample in a study of shared clonotypes between healthy human individuals. TCRdb's table, derived via immunoSEQ multiplex PCR, lists solely in-frame clones and lacks some. The profile shows around 340,000 clones, more than 60% of them singletons. The sample comprised memory CD4+ T cells sorted from blood. The subset was: CD45RA-negative fraction. All receptors derive from a man aged 30 to 39 in good health.

J is TRBJ2-1 and V is TRBV5-1; 7 positions agree with TRBD2. The CDR3 spans 16 residues. CDR1 is SGHRS, CDR2 YFSETQ, per germline. The J segment lost 7 bases and the V segment lost 1 base, leaving 11 bases of the junction unmatched. The CDR3 DNA follows: TGCGCCAGCAGCTTGAGTGGGAGGGGCGGTACAAATGAGCAGTTCTTC. Amino acid sequence: CASSLSGRGGTNEQFF.

V is TRBV5-4 and J is TRBJ2-1, with unresolved D. CDR3 size: 13 residues. V was shortened by 0 bases and J by 7 bases, with 8 bases between the two germline ends. Germline V gene lookup returns CDR1 SGHNT and CDR2 YYREEE (reference sequence). The CDR3 DNA reads TGTGCCAGCAGCTTGGACATGGGGAATGAGCAGTTCTTC. Translating it yields CASSLDMGNEQFF.

The chain couples TRBV28 to TRBJ2-6; 8 bases are shared with TRBD2. This CDR3 comprises 18 residues. Germline CDR1 and CDR2: MDHEN and SYDVKM. Trimming took 4 bases from V and 0 from J; bases not matched to a gene: 8. CDR3 DNA sequence: TGTGCCAGCAGTTGGGGCGGGAGGAGGGGCTCTGGGGCCAACGTCCTGACTTTC. The encoded protein is CASSWGGRRGSGANVLTF.

The rearrangement joins TRBV30 to TRBJ2-2; D gene uncertain. Per germline, CDR1 GTSNPN and CDR2 SVGIG (reference sequence). The CDR3 runs to 13 residues. Trimming cost V 5 bases and J 5 bases, with 12 bases left between them. The CDR3, as DNA: TGTGCCTGGTCTTGGTCTACGACCGGGGAGCTGTTTTTT. As protein: CAWSWSTTGELFF.

The genes are TRBV30 and TRBJ1-1, with D maybe TRBD1 (5 bases). Germline V gene data show CDR1 as GTSNPN and CDR2 as SVGIG (reference sequence). Trimming took 5 bases from V and 1 from J, leaving 8 bases between them. The CDR3 runs 12 residues. In nucleotides, the CDR3 is TGTGCCTGGGGACACCAGAACACTGAAGCTTTCTTT. This translates into CAWGHQNTEAFF.

This clone was detected once. The same CDR3 is also encoded by other DNA sequences in this sample. The chain links TRBV20-1 to TRBJ2-7; D is ambiguous. V was trimmed by 6 bases and J by 5 bases, leaving 8 bases between them. This CDR3 comprises 10 residues. CDR1 and CDR2 from the germline V gene are DFQATT and SNEGSKA (reference sequence). This CDR3 reads CSASDHEQYF. For the CDR3, the DNA is TGCAGTGCCTCAGACCACGAGCAGTACTTC.

J is TRBJ1-6 and V is TRBV10-3; no clear D gene. Per germline, CDR1 ENHRY and CDR2 SYGVKD. V lost 5 bases and J lost 8, with 7 bases in between. This CDR3 is 12 amino acids long. CDR3 bases: TGTGCCATCAGTTCGATGGATTCACCCCTCCACTTT. As protein: CAISSMDSPLHF.

The chain recombines TRBV2 with TRBJ2-1; TRBD2 might be the D (5 bases). V was clipped by 4 bases and J by 0 bases, with 10 bases between them. In germline, CDR1 is SNHLY, CDR2 FYNNEI. The CDR3 runs 15 residues. The CDR3 sequence: CASSGLSGSYNEQFF. CDR3 in DNA: TGTGCCAGCAGTGGTTTAAGCGGCTCCTACAATGAGCAGTTCTTC.

CDR3 amino acids: CASSQPTSGRGARYFYEQYF. The CDR3 coding sequence is TGCGCCAGCAGCCAGCCGACTAGCGGGAGGGGTGCCCGTTACTTCTACGAGCAGTACTTC. V and J are TRBV4-1 and TRBJ2-7; 14 bases agree with TRBD2. The CDR3 is 20 amino acids. The germline V gene encodes CDR1 MGHRA and CDR2 YSYEKL. Trimming at V came to 3 bases and at J to 3 bases, leaving 16 bases not matched to a gene.

The chain couples TRBV18 to TRBJ2-1; no clear D. The ends were cut back, 1 base at V and 5 bases at J, with 12 bases in the middle. From germline, CDR1 is KGHSH and CDR2 LQKENI. This CDR3 is built from 15 residues. CDR3 nucleotide sequence: TGTGCCAGCTCACCACGGTCTAGTGCGGACAATGAGCAGTTCTTC. Protein: CASSPRSSADNEQFF.

This chain uses TRBV30 with TRBJ1-2; no firm D call. V dropped 2 bases and J dropped 11 bases, with 18 bases sitting between them. This CDR3 comprises 13 residues. Germline V gives CDR1 GTSNPN, CDR2 SVGIG (reference sequence). CDR3 residues: CAWSRETLGGYTF. The CDR3 region has the DNA TGTGCCTGGAGTCGAGAGACTCTCGGAGGTTACACCTTC. Full variable domain (remainder filled in from reference TRBV30 and TRBJ1-2): SQTIHQWPATLVQPVGSPLSLECTVEGTSNPNLYWYRQAAGRGLQLLFYSVGIGQISSEVPQNLSASRPQDRQFILSSKKLLLSDSGFYLCAWSRETLGGYTFGSGTRLTVV.

A word on this clone: Other DNA variants within this sample encode the same CDR3. CDR3: CASSPGWSNQPQHF. The CDR3 region has the DNA TGTGCCAGCTCGCCAGGGTGGAGCAATCAGCCCCAGCATTTT. The rearrangement links TRBV27 to TRBJ1-5; the D gene is possibly TRBD1 (5 bases). Between the trimmed V and J ends, which lost 8 bases and 1 base, there was a span of 12 bases. The CDR3 loop spans 14 amino acids. In germline, CDR1 is MNHEY, CDR2 SMNVEV (reference sequence).

This sequence joins TRBV7-7 and TRBJ2-1; D may be TRBD1 or TRBD2 (5 bases each). CDR1 and CDR2 (germline): SSHAT, FNYEAQ (reference sequence). Trimming pared 5 bases from V and 6 bases from J, leaving 14 bases between. This CDR3 is built from 14 residues. CDR3 coding DNA: TGTGCCAGCAGCACGGGGCCCCTCGGCAATGAGCAGTTCTTC. Protein product: CASSTGPLGNEQFF.

This chain connects TRBV10-3 to TRBJ2-2; 9 nucleotides line up with TRBD2. The CDR3 covers 15 residues. Germline V gene lookup returns CDR1 ENHRY and CDR2 SYGVKD. Trimming at V came to 6 bases and at J to 2 bases, leaving 4 bases not matched to a gene. In nucleotides, the CDR3 is TGTGCCATCAGGGAGGGACTAGCTAACACCGGGGAGCTGTTTTTT. This encodes CAIREGLANTGELFF.

This clone has at least ten counts. The chain couples TRBV5-5 to TRBJ1-1; D remains ambiguous. Trimming took off 2 bases at V and 0 bases at J, with 11 bases between the two ends. CDR3 length: 15 residues. Germline assignment: CDR1 SGHKS and CDR2 YYEKEE (reference sequence). The CDR3 sequence: CASSFDGLMNTEAFF. The CDR3 DNA reads TGTGCCAGCAGCTTCGACGGCCTAATGAACACTGAAGCTTTCTTT.

The chain is built from TRBV29-1 and TRBJ2-2; possibly TRBD2 for D (5 bases). The length of the CDR3 is 14 residues. V lost 4 bases to trimming and J lost 3 bases, with 12 bases between them. Germline V gene sequence: CDR1 SQVTM, CDR2 ANQGSEA. The CDR3 spells CSVGERTDTGELFF. CDR3 bases: TGCAGCGTTGGCGAGCGGACTGACACCGGGGAGCTGTTTTTT.

There are a few counts of this clone. V gene TRBV10-3 combines with J gene TRBJ1-5; 9 bases are shared with TRBD1. Trimming removed 3 bases from V and 5 bases from J; junction bases left unmatched: 11. The V gene's germline CDR1 is ENHRY and CDR2 SYGVKD. This CDR3 region has 17 residues. CDR3 residues: CAISEGTGGGFDQPQHF. CDR3 sequence (DNA): TGTGCCATCAGTGAAGGTACAGGGGGCGGTTTTGATCAGCCCCAGCATTTT.

The V and J genes are TRBV7-9 and TRBJ1-4; no firm D call. The CDR3 is 11 residues long. Germline CDR1 and CDR2: SEHNR and FQNEAQ (reference sequence). Deletions cut 8 bases from V and 5 bases from J, with 6 bases between. CDR3 nucleotide sequence: TGTGCCAGCCAACAAAATGAAAAACTGTTTTTT. Translated: CASQQNEKLFF.

V gene TRBV2 combines with J gene TRBJ2-4; D assignment may be TRBD1 or TRBD2 (5 bases each). The CDR3 runs to 16 residues. The germline gives CDR1 SNHLY, CDR2 FYNNEI. The V and J ends lost 6 bases and 8 bases respectively, with 23 bases between them. CDR3 residues: CASSTIPRTGADIQYF. CDR3 coding DNA: TGTGCCAGCAGCACCATCCCCCGGACTGGGGCTGACATTCAGTACTTC.

The chain employs TRBV5-6 and TRBJ2-5; 7 nucleotides match TRBD2. In germline, CDR1 is SGHDT, CDR2 YYEEEE. This CDR3 is 18 amino acids long. Trimming took 3 bases from V and 7 from J; bases not matched to a gene: 21. CDR3 amino acids: CASSSWEGLQRRVGTQYF. In nucleotides, the CDR3 is TGTGCCAGCAGCTCCTGGGAGGGGTTGCAGCGGAGGGTCGGGACCCAGTACTTC.

V gene TRBV7-8 combines with J gene TRBJ2-1; TRBD2 matches 9 bases. The CDR3 totals 17 residues. The J segment lost 5 bases and the V segment lost 1 base, leaving 9 bases of the junction unmatched. Germline V lookup: CDR1 SGHVS, CDR2 FQNEAQ. CDR3 sequence reads: CASSLDPGTSYNNEQFF. CDR3 sequence (DNA): TGTGCCAGCAGCTTAGACCCTGGGACTAGCTATAACAATGAGCAGTTCTTC.

This clone was recorded a few times. Distinct nucleotide sequences in the sample also encode this CDR3. J is TRBJ1-4 and V is TRBV7-9; D is uncertain. Germline CDR1 reads SEHNR; CDR2 reads FQNEAQ (reference sequence). Trimming shortened V by 4 bases and J by 5 bases, and 5 bases separated the two germline ends. The CDR3 is made up of 12 amino acids. CDR3 residues: CASSSRNEKLFF. The CDR3 DNA sequence: TGTGCCAGCAGCTCACGGAATGAAAAACTGTTTTTT.

A word on this clone: Compared with germline, one end of the junction differs, possibly owing to a read error. The chain carries TRBV7-2 and TRBJ2-3, with TRBD2 matching 8 bases. Germline CDR1 and CDR2: SGHTA and FQGNSA. This CDR3 comprises 14 residues. Written as DNA, the CDR3 is TGTGCCAGCAGTCCCTGGAGTAGCGGGAACTCTAAGGATTTT. Translated, it gives CASSPWSSGNSKDF.

CDR3 in amino acids: CASTETQETQYF. The CDR3 nucleotides are TGTGCCAGCACTGAGACTCAAGAGACCCAGTACTTC. V gene TRBV6-1 combines with J gene TRBJ2-5; D unresolved. The CDR3 consists of 12 residues. V was trimmed by 7 bases and J by 2 bases, leaving 8 bases between them. The V gene's germline CDR1 is MNHNS and CDR2 SASEGT.

This chain uses TRBV7-3 with TRBJ2-1; the match to TRBD2 covers 13 bases. The CDR3 length is 18 residues. With 6 bases clipped from V and 0 bases from J, the junction kept 8 bases outside the gene matches. Germline V gene sequence: CDR1 SGHTA, CDR2 FQGTGA. Here the CDR3 DNA reads TGTGCCAGCAGAACCGGGACTAGCGGGACTCGCTCCTACAATGAGCAGTTCTTC. Translating gives CASRTGTSGTRSYNEQFF.

Note on this clone: The same CDR3 is also encoded by other DNA sequences in this sample. The CDR3: CASTVNTEAFF. CDR3 nucleotides: TGTGCCAGCACCGTGAACACTGAAGCTTTCTTT. The chain couples TRBV28 to TRBJ1-1, with no clear D. The V gene's germline CDR1 is MDHEN and CDR2 SYDVKM. V lost 7 bases and J 0 bases, leaving 3 bases between the germline ends. CDR3 size: 11 residues. Full variable domain (outside the CDR3, taken from reference TRBV28 and TRBJ1-1): DVKVTQSSRYLVKRTGEKVFLECVQDMDHENMFWYRQDPGLGLRLIYFSYDVKMKEKGDIPEGYSVSREKKERFSLILESASTNQTSMYLCASTVNTEAFFGQGTRLTVV.

The chain joins TRBV5-1 to TRBJ2-7; D is unresolved. The germline V and J ends were trimmed by 0 bases and 1 base, with 14 bases remaining between them. Germline CDR1 and CDR2: SGHRS and YFSETQ. CDR3 length: 16 residues. CDR3 DNA sequence: TGCGCCAGCAGCTTGGCCCCTAGTATTCTTTCCTACGAGCAGTACTTC. Amino acid sequence: CASSLAPSILSYEQYF.

V and J are TRBV9 and TRBJ2-6, with D tentatively TRBD1 (6 bases). Trimming took 5 bases from V and 2 from J, leaving 14 bases between them. The CDR3 runs to 16 residues. CDR1 is SGDLS and CDR2 is YYNGEE in the germline V gene. The CDR3, as DNA: TGTGCCAGCAGGTTGAGACAGGAGACTGGGGCCAACGTCCTGACTTTC. Translating gives CASRLRQETGANVLTF.

This clone was recorded a few times. The chain uses TRBV10-2 and TRBJ1-2; 9 bases match TRBD1. The germline V gene encodes CDR1 WSHSY and CDR2 SAAADI. The trim removed 5 bases at V and 2 bases at J, leaving 6 bases unmatched. This CDR3 has 15 amino acids. For the CDR3, the DNA is TGCGCCAGCAGTCTCTACAGGGGGCAGAACTATGGCTACACCTTC. This translates into CASSLYRGQNYGYTF.

This clone was seen repeatedly, ten times or more. This chain joins TRBV25-1 and TRBJ2-2; D uncertain. V lost 2 bases, J lost 3 bases, and 7 bases lay in between. Germline V gene sequence: CDR1 MGHDK, CDR2 SYGVNS. The CDR3 length is 14 residues. The CDR3, as DNA: TGTGCCAGCAGTGAAGTCCTTTACACCGGGGAGCTGTTTTTT. It codes for CASSEVLYTGELFF.

The CDR3 nucleotides read TGTGCCAGCTCACCTCCGTGGGGGGCGCGGACCAGGGAGCTGTTTTTT. The encoded protein is CASSPPWGARTRELFF. The chain carries TRBV18 and TRBJ2-2; D assignment may be TRBD1 or TRBD2 (6 bases each). Germline loops: CDR1 KGHSH, CDR2 LQKENI. This CDR3 is built from 16 residues. V was trimmed by 3 bases and J by 9 bases, leaving 20 bases between them.

The chain uses TRBV28 and TRBJ1-3; no clear D gene. V shed 3 bases and J shed 0 bases, with 21 bases lying between them. The CDR3 totals 19 residues. Germline V gene sequence: CDR1 MDHEN, CDR2 SYDVKM. The CDR3 protein is CASSFRRFRSLYSGNTIYF. DNA of the CDR3: TGTGCCAGCAGTTTTCGTCGGTTCAGATCTCTATACTCTGGAAACACCATATATTTT. Using reference TRBV28 and TRBJ1-3 for the parts outside the CDR3, the full variable domain is DVKVTQSSRYLVKRTGEKVFLECVQDMDHENMFWYRQDPGLGLRLIYFSYDVKMKEKGDIPEGYSVSREKKERFSLILESASTNQTSMYLCASSFRRFRSLYSGNTIYFGEGSWLTVV.